One and the same sample provided the 30 T cell receptor beta chains below, sequenced in a study of identical twins. MiXCR, run by TCRdb on the 5' RACE reads, gives a single entry per CDR3 protein. The sample has 500,000 or so distinct CDR3 sequences; around an eighth are singletons. This sample also belongs to another study, concerning yellow fever vaccine responses in identical twins.

Material for sequencing was CD4+ T cells sorted from blood. The receptor set was obtained from a woman between 18 and 30 years old in good health.

A few counts support this clonotype. CDR3 sequence: CASSLDLAGVGTDTQYF. The DNA of the CDR3 is TGTGCCAGCAGCCTCGATCTAGCGGGAGTAGGCACAGATACGCAGTATTTT. The gene calls are TRBV28 and TRBJ2-3, with TRBD2 identical over 10 bases. The CDR3 has 17 amino acids. J gave up 1 base and V 6 bases, and 10 bases lay outside the gene matches. The germline V gene encodes CDR1 MDHEN and CDR2 SYDVKM. The full variable domain, completed using reference TRBV28 and TRBJ2-3, is DVKVTQSSRYLVKRTGEKVFLECVQDMDHENMFWYRQDPGLGLRLIYFSYDVKMKEKGDIPEGYSVSREKKERFSLILESASTNQTSMYLCASSLDLAGVGTDTQYFGPGTRLTVL.

The chain couples TRBV11-2 to TRBJ2-7; 11 bases align to TRBD1. The CDR3 is 17 amino acids. The V and J ends lost 3 bases and 1 base, in that order; junction bases with no gene match: 8. CDR1 and CDR2 from the germline V gene are SGHAT and FQNNGV. The CDR3 here is CASSLGTGGRVSYEQYF. In DNA form, the CDR3 reads TGTGCCAGCAGCTTGGGGACAGGGGGTCGGGTATCCTACGAGCAGTACTTC.

This clonotype has more than one count but fewer than ten. The chain recombines TRBV10-1 with TRBJ2-3; D call uncertain. This CDR3 comprises 14 residues. The V and J ends lost 6 bases and 0 bases respectively, with 10 bases between them. Looked up from germline, CDR1 is WNHNN and CDR2 is SYGVQD (reference sequence). CDR3: CASSVGASTDTQYF. The CDR3 nucleotides read TGCGCCAGCAGCGTTGGAGCCAGCACAGATACGCAGTATTTT.

This clonotype was counted a few times. This chain joins TRBV5-1 and TRBJ1-3; D gene ambiguous. V was shortened by 4 bases and J by 4 bases, with 15 bases between the two germline ends. The length of the CDR3 is 15 residues. Germline V gene data show CDR1 as SGHRS and CDR2 as YFSETQ. The DNA for the CDR3 is TGCGCCAGCAGCGATGGCAGCTATGAAGGAAACACCATATATTTT. It is translated as CASSDGSYEGNTIYF.

This clonotype was seen at least ten times. J is TRBJ2-7 and V is TRBV5-1; D perhaps matches TRBD1 (6 bases). This CDR3 has 14 residues. V gave up 4 bases and J gave up 3 bases, with 14 bases separating them. Germline CDR1 and CDR2: SGHRS and YFSETQ. The CDR3 loop reads CASSLGDIHYEQYF. CDR3 in DNA: TGCGCCAGCAGCCTAGGGGACATCCACTACGAGCAGTACTTC.

This clonotype was seen at least ten times. This sequence joins TRBV12-3 or TRBV12-4 and TRBJ1-4; D unresolved. The CDR3 is 12 residues long. Trimming took 6 bases from V and 1 from J, leaving 3 bases between them. CDR3 in DNA: TGTGCCAGCAGACGAACTAATGAAAAACTGTTTTTT. Protein product: CASRRTNEKLFF.

The chain joins TRBV25-1 to TRBJ1-2; tentatively, D is TRBD1 (5 bases). The CDR3 loop spans 14 amino acids. Germline V CDR1 and CDR2: MGHDK, SYGVNS. V lost 0 bases and J 7 bases, leaving 12 bases between the germline ends. The CDR3 DNA is TGTGCCAGCAGTGAATACCCGCGAAGGGGTGGCTACACCTTC. Amino acids: CASSEYPRRGGYTF.

This chain joins TRBV4-3 and TRBJ2-4; a possible D gene is TRBD2 (5 bases). The CDR3 sequence is 16 residues long. Germline CDR1 LGHNA, CDR2 YSLEER. Trimming removed 1 base from V and 0 bases from J, with 10 bases in between. CDR3 sequence: CASSQGRGLAKNIQYF. The CDR3 DNA reads as TGCGCCAGCAGCCAAGGGAGAGGGCTAGCCAAAAACATTCAGTACTTC.

The CDR3 bases are TGCGCCAGCAGCCAAGAAGGGGCGGGGTCCTATGAGCAGTTCTTC. As protein: CASSQEGAGSYEQFF. This chain connects TRBV4-1 to TRBJ2-1, with D maybe TRBD2 (6 bases). Germline loops: CDR1 MGHRA, CDR2 YSYEKL. The V end lost 0 bases, the J end lost 8 bases, and 14 bases lay between the germline ends. The length of the CDR3 is 15 residues.

This clonotype was detected a few times. V usage is TRBV12-3 or TRBV12-4 and J usage is TRBJ2-1, with TRBD2 identical over 13 bases. V lost 7 bases, J lost 6 bases, and 6 bases stayed unmatched. The CDR3 length is 15 residues. Written as DNA, the CDR3 is TGTGCCAGCACACTTAGGACTAGCGGGAGCAATGAGCAGTTCTTC. This codes for CASTLRTSGSNEQFF.

V usage is TRBV30 and J usage is TRBJ1-2, with 7 bases matching TRBD1. The CDR3 contains 14 residues. After removal of 1 base from V and 0 bases from J, the junction contained 2 bases not matched to a gene. CDR1 is GTSNPN, CDR2 SVGIG, per germline (reference sequence). CDR3 amino acids: CAWSGDRANYGYTF. In nucleotides, the CDR3 is TGTGCCTGGAGTGGGGACAGAGCTAACTATGGCTACACCTTC.

This clonotype was seen a few times. The rearrangement links TRBV5-6 to TRBJ2-1; 8 bases line up with TRBD1. The CDR3 consists of 13 residues. Germline-derived CDR1 and CDR2 are SGHDT and YYEEEE. Losses at the gene ends were 4 bases for V and 9 bases for J; bases not matched to a gene: 6. The CDR3 DNA sequence: TGTGCCAGCAGCCTAGACAGGGGTGCTGAGCAGTTCTTC. As protein: CASSLDRGAEQFF.

This clonotype appeared a few times. V gene TRBV7-9 combines with J gene TRBJ2-1, with 11 bases lining up with TRBD2. V lost 5 bases to trimming and J lost 8 bases; unmatched junction nucleotides: 14. Germline lookup yields CDR1 SEHNR and CDR2 FQNEAQ (reference sequence). CDR3 size: 17 residues. The CDR3 DNA is TGTGCCAGCAGCCCCCTGGGAAGACTAGCGGGAAAGGATGAGCAGTTCTTC. As protein: CASSPLGRLAGKDEQFF.

This clonotype appeared many times. V is TRBV11-3 and J is TRBJ2-1; tentative D call: TRBD2 (6 bases). V gave up 6 bases and J gave up 6 bases, with 9 bases separating them. This CDR3 is built from 12 residues. CDR1 SGHNT and CDR2 YENEEA come from the germline V gene. The chain's CDR3 is CASRARGNEQFF. The CDR3 region has the DNA TGTGCCAGCAGGGCGCGGGGCAATGAGCAGTTCTTC.

The chain combines TRBV6-5 with TRBJ1-6, with 10 bases that match TRBD1. V lost 0 bases and J lost 9; bases outside the gene matches: 2. This CDR3 is built from 15 residues. Germline assignment: CDR1 MNHEY and CDR2 SVGAGI. Written as DNA, the CDR3 is TGTGCCAGCAGTTACTCCGGGACAGGGGTTTCACCCCTCCACTTT. Protein product: CASSYSGTGVSPLHF.

This sequence joins TRBV20-1 and TRBJ1-5; D uncertain. Germline V gene sequence: CDR1 DFQATT, CDR2 SNEGSKA (reference sequence). The CDR3 spans 12 residues. CDR3 loop: CSTKEGDQPQHF. The CDR3 nucleotides are TGCAGCACCAAGGAGGGAGATCAGCCCCAGCATTTT.

The table lists this clonotype with many counts. The J gene is TRBJ2-7, the V gene TRBV7-6; 8 bases line up with TRBD1. CDR3 length: 12 amino acids. CDR1 SGHVS and CDR2 FNYEAQ come from the germline V gene. Trimming cost V 6 bases and J 6 bases; bases outside gene matches: 4. The CDR3 nucleotides are TGTGCCAGCAGTATTACAGGGGGCGAGCAGTACTTC. Protein sequence: CASSITGGEQYF.

In this sample, this clonotype turned up a few times. The chain uses TRBV2 and TRBJ2-3; 12 bases match TRBD2. After removal of 5 bases from V and 6 bases from J, the junction contained 12 bases not matched to a gene. The CDR3 runs 17 residues. Germline V gene sequence: CDR1 SNHLY, CDR2 FYNNEI. CDR3 bases: TGTGCCAGCAGTACCGAGCAGCTAGCGGGGGGGCTGGATACGCAGTATTTT. Its translation is CASSTEQLAGGLDTQYF.

The table lists this clonotype with a few counts. This chain connects TRBV7-3 to TRBJ2-1; TRBD2 matches at 9 bases. Germline loops: CDR1 SGHTA, CDR2 FQGTGA. The ends lost 2 bases at V and 10 bases at J; junction bases unmatched: 6. The CDR3 spans 14 residues. The CDR3 DNA is TGTGCCAGCAGCTTAGTAGCGGGGGCGCGAGAGCAGTTCTTC. Encoded protein: CASSLVAGAREQFF. The entire variable domain, with the rest obtained from reference TRBV7-3 and TRBJ2-1, is as follows: GAGVSQTPSNKVTEKGKYVELRCDPISGHTALYWYRQSLGQGPEFLIYFQGTGAADDSGLPNDRFFAVRPEGSVSTLKIQRTERGDSAVYLCASSLVAGAREQFFGPGTRLTVL.

This clonotype was found a few times. The chain is built from TRBV7-3 and TRBJ2-1; D unresolved. This CDR3 spans 13 amino acids. Trimming removed 0 bases from V and 9 bases from J, with 9 bases in between. The V gene's germline CDR1 is SGHTA and CDR2 FQGTGA. In DNA form, the CDR3 reads TGTGCCAGCAGCTTAACGTTTACGGGTGAGCAGTTCTTC. This encodes CASSLTFTGEQFF.

In its sample, this clonotype was seen a few times. J is TRBJ2-7 and V is TRBV5-5; 9 nucleotides line up with TRBD1. The J segment lost 5 bases and the V segment lost 4 bases, leaving 4 bases of the junction unmatched. The CDR3 consists of 13 residues. The V gene's germline CDR1 is SGHKS and CDR2 YYEKEE (reference sequence). CDR3 DNA sequence: TGTGCCAGCAGCCACGGGACAGGGAACGAGCAGTACTTC. Encoded protein: CASSHGTGNEQYF.

This clonotype was seen a handful of times. The rearrangement links TRBV20-1 to TRBJ1-5; D is unresolved. The ends were cut back, 3 bases at V and 1 base at J, with 4 bases in the middle. The CDR3 consists of 12 residues. CDR1 and CDR2 from the germline V gene are DFQATT and SNEGSKA (reference sequence). The CDR3 DNA is TGCAGTGCTAGGGGGAGCAATCAGCCCCAGCATTTT. It codes for CSARGSNQPQHF.

This clonotype was observed at least ten times. V and J are TRBV18 and TRBJ2-7; D gene unclear. Trimming pared 2 bases from V and 1 base from J, leaving 3 bases between. Germline assignment: CDR1 KGHSH and CDR2 LQKENI. CDR3 size: 12 residues. DNA of the CDR3: TGTGCCAGCTCACCAATGTCCTACGAGCAGTACTTC. It specifies CASSPMSYEQYF.

J is TRBJ2-2 and V is TRBV7-2, with D possibly TRBD2 on 5 matching bases. The V and J ends lost 4 bases and 3 bases respectively, with 12 bases between them. Germline values: CDR1 SGHTA, CDR2 FQGNSA. The CDR3 has 15 residues. The CDR3 loop reads CASSSRTSHTGELFF. In DNA form, the CDR3 reads TGTGCCAGCAGCTCTAGGACTTCCCACACCGGGGAGCTGTTTTTT.

The chain links TRBV3-1 to TRBJ2-2, with D possibly TRBD2 on 7 matching bases. Looked up from germline, CDR1 is LGHDT and CDR2 is YNNKEL (reference sequence). V lost 4 bases and J lost 6, with 15 bases in between. The CDR3 is made up of 15 amino acids. CDR3 sequence (DNA): TGTGCCAGCAGCCCCCAAGGGGGGGTCTCCGGGGAGCTGTTTTTT. Translating it yields CASSPQGGVSGELFF.

This clonotype was recorded at least ten times. The CDR3: CASSPWNDEQYF. For the CDR3, the DNA is TGTGCCAGCAGCCCCTGGAACGACGAGCAGTACTTC. The rearrangement links TRBV7-9 to TRBJ2-7; D is unresolved. This CDR3 contains 12 residues. Trimming removed 5 bases at V and 5 bases at J, with 10 bases between. The germline CDR1 and CDR2 sequences are SEHNR and FQNEAQ (reference sequence).

At least ten counts were recorded for this clonotype. The chain employs TRBV11-3 and TRBJ2-2; D not resolved. V was clipped by 1 base and J by 7 bases, with 7 bases between them. The CDR3 loop spans 13 amino acids. Germline loops: CDR1 SGHNT, CDR2 YENEEA. CDR3 loop: CASSLAAYGELFF. CDR3 in DNA: TGTGCCAGCAGCTTAGCGGCATACGGGGAGCTGTTTTTT. Based on the CDR3 plus reference TRBV11-3 and TRBJ2-2, the full variable domain is EAGVVQSPRYKIIEKKQPVAFWCNPISGHNTLYWYLQNLGQGPELLIRYENEEAVDDSQLPKDRFSAERLKGVDSTLKIQPAELGDSAVYLCASSLAAYGELFFGEGSRLTVL.

The genes are TRBV28 and TRBJ2-1; D is uncertain. The CDR3 consists of 12 residues. Germline values: CDR1 MDHEN, CDR2 SYDVKM. The ends were cut back, 4 bases at V and 4 bases at J, with 5 bases in the middle. In DNA form, the CDR3 reads TGTGCCAGCAGTTCCCGATACAATGAGCAGTTCTTC. It translates to CASSSRYNEQFF.

This clonotype was detected a few times. CDR3 loop: CASSQEAGYSYEQYF. Written as DNA, the CDR3 is TGCGCCAGCAGCCAAGAGGCAGGGTACTCCTACGAGCAGTACTTC. The chain links TRBV4-3 to TRBJ2-7; tentative D call: TRBD1 (5 bases). The V gene's germline CDR1 is LGHNA and CDR2 YSLEER. The length of the CDR3 is 15 residues. Between the trimmed V and J ends, which lost 0 bases and 0 bases, there was a span of 9 bases.

The V gene is TRBV2, the J gene TRBJ2-3; the match to TRBD2 covers 7 bases. The CDR3 has 16 residues. V was pared by 6 bases and J by 2 bases, with 11 bases of the junction left unmatched. Germline V gene sequence: CDR1 SNHLY, CDR2 FYNNEI. CDR3 in amino acids: CASRGLHAPSTDTQYF. The CDR3 bases are TGTGCCAGCAGGGGACTACATGCCCCATCCACAGATACGCAGTATTTT.